The 18 T cell receptor beta chains listed next were all sequenced from one sample in a study of spatial heterogeneity in lung cancer. The time point is: blood at routine non-recurrence follow-up after resection. TCRdb fed the 5' RACE reads into MiXCR, producing one record per CDR3 protein. The repertoire holds around 98,000 distinct CDR3 sequences, with roughly 19% as singletons. Material: PBMCs, obtained at follow-up. Receptors were obtained from a male donor with early-stage non-small cell lung cancer.

This clonotype was picked up many times. The chain has TRBV7-9 and TRBJ2-2; D call uncertain. Germline V lookup: CDR1 SEHNR, CDR2 FQNEAQ (reference sequence). Trimming took off 4 bases at V and 10 bases at J, with 10 bases between the two ends. The CDR3 is made up of 12 amino acids. The CDR3 loop reads CASSSLTQELFF. In DNA, the CDR3 is TGTGCCAGCAGCTCCCTTACGCAGGAGCTGTTTTTT.

On this clonotype: A much bigger clone sits one base away, suggesting this may be a read error. The DNA of the CDR3 is TGTGCCATCAGTGGGGACACAGATACGCAGTATTTT. It specifies CAISGDTDTQYF. The genes are TRBV10-3 and TRBJ2-3; D remains unclear. This CDR3 spans 12 amino acids. Germline V gene sequence: CDR1 ENHRY, CDR2 SYGVKD. V lost 4 bases and J 2 bases, leaving 4 bases between the germline ends.

This clonotype was detected many times. V is TRBV29-1 and J is TRBJ2-7; TRBD1 aligns across 8 bases. CDR1 is SQVTM, CDR2 ANQGSEA, per germline. The CDR3 length is 16 residues. J lost 1 base, V lost 2 bases, and 10 bases had no gene match. The CDR3 here is CSVERFSGTGSYEQYF. The CDR3 DNA follows: TGCAGCGTTGAACGCTTCTCCGGGACAGGATCCTACGAGCAGTACTTC.

The gene calls are TRBV28 and TRBJ1-1, with 11 bases identical to TRBD1. J gave up 6 bases and V 5 bases, and 8 bases lay outside the gene matches. This CDR3 spans 15 amino acids. From germline, CDR1 is MDHEN and CDR2 SYDVKM. CDR3 protein: CASSPPGQGVAEAFF. The CDR3 nucleotides read TGTGCCAGCAGTCCACCGGGACAGGGGGTGGCTGAAGCTTTCTTT.

This clonotype showed up just a few times. The chain carries TRBV7-2 and TRBJ1-3; tentative D call: TRBD1 (5 bases). The CDR3 length is 14 residues. V shed 5 bases and J shed 2 bases, with 10 bases lying between them. Germline-derived CDR1 and CDR2 are SGHTA and FQGNSA. CDR3 loop: CASSLGTTGNTIYF. DNA for the CDR3: TGTGCCAGCAGCCTGGGGACGACTGGAAACACCATATATTTT.

This clonotype was counted a few times. The chain carries TRBV7-2 and TRBJ2-1; D not certain. The CDR3 is 12 amino acids. CDR1 SGHTA and CDR2 FQGNSA come from the germline V gene. The ends were cut back, 3 bases at V and 8 bases at J, with 8 bases in the middle. The CDR3 reads CASSFTADEQFF. CDR3 bases: TGTGCCAGCAGCTTTACAGCTGATGAGCAGTTCTTC.

As concerns this clonotype: Relative to the germline gene, one junction end is altered; a read error may explain this. CDR3 in amino acids: CASSQLGTKEAQYF. The CDR3 DNA reads as TGCGCCAGCAGTCAATTGGGGACCAAAGAGGCCCAGTACTTC. This sequence joins TRBV23-1 and TRBJ2-5; D is tentatively TRBD1 or TRBD2 (5 bases each). Being an ORF, TRBV23-1 has a function that is uncertain. CDR3 length: 14 amino acids.

V usage is TRBV29-1 and J usage is TRBJ1-1, with TRBD1 matching over 11 bases. The CDR3 length is 13 residues. Trimming took 7 bases from V and 4 from J; bases not matched to a gene: 5. Germline V CDR1 and CDR2: SQVTM, ANQGSEA. The CDR3 DNA reads as TGCAGCGCCCGGACAGGGGGCGGCACTGAAGCTTTCTTT. Translated, it gives CSARTGGGTEAFF.

In its sample, this clonotype was seen a few times. The V call is TRBV6-5, the J call TRBJ2-7; perhaps D is TRBD1 or TRBD2 (6 bases each). Germline CDR1 and CDR2: MNHEY and SVGAGI. This CDR3 has 15 amino acids. Trimming stripped 4 bases from V and 2 bases from J, with 15 bases between. CDR3 sequence reads: CASSLTGRTTYEQYF. The CDR3 nucleotides read TGTGCCAGCAGTTTAACAGGGAGGACAACCTACGAGCAGTACTTC.

The chain couples TRBV12-5 to TRBJ1-1; D remains unclear. CDR3 size: 14 residues. Looked up from germline, CDR1 is LGHNT and CDR2 is FRNRAP. V lost 4 bases and J lost 0, with 9 bases in between. The DNA of the CDR3 is TGTGCTAGTGGTTCCAACAACATGAACACTGAAGCTTTCTTT. Translated, it gives CASGSNNMNTEAFF.

This clonotype showed up many times. The V call is TRBV14, the J call TRBJ1-2, with D uncertain. Germline CDR1 and CDR2: SGHDN and FVKESK. The V and J ends lost 0 bases and 9 bases respectively, with 14 bases between them. The CDR3 consists of 14 residues. The CDR3 nucleotides read TGTGCCAGCAGCCAAGATTTAGGGAGTTCTAGCTACACCTTC. Protein: CASSQDLGSSSYTF.

This clonotype has a handful of counts. The chain employs TRBV3-1 and TRBJ2-2, with 13 bases matching TRBD2. Germline values: CDR1 LGHDT, CDR2 YNNKEL (reference sequence). CDR3 length: 16 residues. Trimming cost V 3 bases and J 7 bases; bases outside gene matches: 5. CDR3 amino acids: CASSHRLAGGGGELFF. CDR3 in DNA: TGTGCCAGCAGCCACCGACTAGCGGGAGGAGGCGGGGAGCTGTTTTTT.

A few counts support this clonotype. The rearrangement links TRBV5-4 to TRBJ2-1, with 8 bases fitting TRBD2. Per the germline V gene, CDR1 is SGHNT and CDR2 is YYREEE (reference sequence). Trimming at V came to 2 bases and at J to 6 bases, leaving 4 bases not matched to a gene. This CDR3 contains 14 residues. The CDR3 here is CASSLGSGSNEQFF. Written as DNA, the CDR3 is TGTGCCAGCAGCTTAGGGAGCGGGAGCAATGAGCAGTTCTTC.

This clonotype occurred a few times. This chain uses TRBV18 with TRBJ2-3; tentative D call: TRBD2 (5 bases). CDR3 length: 15 residues. Trimming removed 3 bases from V and 1 base from J, with 11 bases in between. Germline CDR1 is KGHSH and CDR2 is LQKENI. As DNA, the CDR3 is TGTGCCAGCTCACCCGAGGGCACCGGCACAGATACGCAGTATTTT. Residues: CASSPEGTGTDTQYF.

This clonotype was counted between two and nine times. J is TRBJ1-5 and V is TRBV20-1, with D uncertain. Trimming left V 1 base short and J 2 bases short, with 12 bases between. The length of the CDR3 is 15 residues. The V gene's germline CDR1 is DFQATT and CDR2 SNEGSKA (reference sequence). CDR3 coding DNA: TGCAGTGCTAGAGCTGCAAATGGCGGCAATCAGCCCCAGCATTTT. Translation: CSARAANGGNQPQHF.

This clonotype was counted a few times. This chain connects TRBV10-2 to TRBJ2-1, with D unresolved. Germline CDR1 reads WSHSY; CDR2 reads SAAADI. Trimming took off 1 base at V and 9 bases at J, with 7 bases between the two ends. The CDR3 spans 12 residues. The CDR3 region has the DNA TGCGCCAGCAGTGAGTTATACGTTGAGCAGTTCTTC. Translating it yields CASSELYVEQFF.

This clonotype has ten or more counts. The chain carries TRBV6-5 and TRBJ1-3, with 8 bases that match TRBD1. This CDR3 region has 16 residues. Looked up from germline, CDR1 is MNHEY and CDR2 is SVGAGI. J lost 4 bases, V lost 2 bases, and 7 bases had no gene match. Written as DNA, the CDR3 is TGTGCCAGCAGTTACACCAGGGGGCGCGGAGGAAACACCATATATTTT. As protein: CASSYTRGRGGNTIYF.

This clonotype has at least ten counts. The CDR3 loop reads CSASPQSSGTKNIQYF. As DNA, the CDR3 is TGCAGTGCAAGTCCCCAATCTAGCGGAACGAAAAACATTCAGTACTTC. The genes are TRBV20-1 and TRBJ2-4, with TRBD2 identical over 7 bases. V was clipped by 6 bases and J by 4 bases; unmatched bases: 15. Germline-derived CDR1 and CDR2 are DFQATT and SNEGSKA (reference sequence). The length of the CDR3 is 16 residues.